These 8 T cell receptor beta chains were all obtained from the same sample, sequenced in a study of cytomegalovirus exposure and HLA in healthy donors. The PCR ran on 60 Vbeta and 13 Jbeta primers. Clones were sequenced by immunoSEQ multiplex PCR, and TCRdb holds only the in-frame ones, with some missing. The sample has approximately 160,000 clones; roughly 81% are singletons. Material: PBMCs. Receptors originate from a girl aged 5-17 years in good health and CMV-seropositive.

The chain carries TRBV30 and TRBJ1-5, with 8 nucleotides matching TRBD1. The V gene end was trimmed by 2 bases and the J gene end by 0 bases; junction bases not matched to a gene: 3. The CDR3 is 15 amino acids. Germline V gene lookup returns CDR1 GTSNPN and CDR2 SVGIG (reference sequence). The CDR3 region is CAWSQGAPSNQPQHF. For the CDR3, the DNA is TGTGCCTGGAGTCAGGGGGCCCCTAGCAATCAGCCCCAGCATTTT. The complete variable domain, with remaining parts taken from reference TRBV30 and TRBJ1-5, reads SQTIHQWPATLVQPVGSPLSLECTVEGTSNPNLYWYRQAAGRGLQLLFYSVGIGQISSEVPQNLSASRPQDRQFILSSKKLLLSDSGFYLCAWSQGAPSNQPQHFGDGTRLSIL.

This chain connects TRBV6-6 to TRBJ2-7; unclear D gene. CDR3 size: 12 residues. Between the trimmed V and J ends, which lost 10 bases and 7 bases, there was a span of 17 bases. Germline V gives CDR1 MNHNY, CDR2 SVGAGI (reference sequence). The CDR3 spells CAISGAPGEQYF. CDR3 in DNA: TGTGCCATCTCCGGTGCGCCCGGGGAGCAGTACTTC.

The rearrangement links TRBV6-5 to TRBJ2-7; 7 bases are a match to TRBD2. Losses at the gene ends were 2 bases for V and 0 bases for J; bases not matched to a gene: 4. This CDR3 has 15 residues. Per the germline V gene, CDR1 is MNHEY and CDR2 is SVGAGI. DNA for the CDR3: TGTGCCAGCAGTTACGGGCGGGGGAGCTCCTACGAGCAGTACTTC. Translated, it gives CASSYGRGSSYEQYF.

V and J are TRBV5-1 and TRBJ1-1; D uncertain. CDR1 is SGHRS and CDR2 is YFSETQ in the germline V gene. The ends were cut back, 1 base at V and 0 bases at J, with 10 bases in the middle. The CDR3 consists of 15 residues. CDR3 coding DNA: TGCGCCAGCAGCTTGCAGACAAACATGAACACTGAAGCTTTCTTT. Protein product: CASSLQTNMNTEAFF.

The rearrangement uses TRBV7-2 and TRBJ1-1; 7 nucleotides agree with TRBD1. The germline V gene encodes CDR1 SGHTA and CDR2 FQGNSA. The CDR3 runs to 12 residues. Losses at the gene ends were 5 bases for V and 11 bases for J; bases not matched to a gene: 8. This CDR3 is CASSLPDREAFF. The CDR3, as DNA: TGTGCCAGCAGCCTCCCTGACAGGGAGGCTTTCTTT.

The J gene is TRBJ1-2, the V gene TRBV18, with D uncertain. V gave up 3 bases and J gave up 2 bases, with 7 bases separating them. Germline V gives CDR1 KGHSH, CDR2 LQKENI. This CDR3 has 13 amino acids. CDR3: CASSPSGNYGYTF. Written as DNA, the CDR3 is TGTGCCAGCTCACCTTCTGGCAACTATGGCTACACCTTC.

The CDR3 coding sequence is TGTGCCAGCAGAAGGGGGATTAAAGAGACCCAGTACTTC. Amino acids: CASRRGIKETQYF. This chain connects TRBV11-2 to TRBJ2-5, with a possible D match to TRBD1 (6 bases). CDR1 and CDR2 from the germline V gene are SGHAT and FQNNGV. Trimming took off 6 bases at V and 3 bases at J, with 11 bases between the two ends. The CDR3 contains 13 residues. The entire variable domain, with the rest obtained from reference TRBV11-2 and TRBJ2-5, is as follows: EAGVAQSPRYKIIEKRQSVAFWCNPISGHATLYWYQQILGQGPKLLIQFQNNGVVDDSQLPKDRFSAERLKGVDSTLKIQPAKLEDSAVYLCASRRGIKETQYFGPGTRLLVL.

This chain uses TRBV25-1 with TRBJ2-7; D unresolved. Germline V gene sequence: CDR1 MGHDK, CDR2 SYGVNS. This CDR3 contains 14 residues. V lost 1 base and J 2 bases, leaving 9 bases between the germline ends. For the CDR3, the DNA is TGTGCCAGCAGTGAATCCTCCGGTGCCTACGAGCAGTACTTC. It translates to CASSESSGAYEQYF.